The rows below give T cell receptor beta chains drawn from one sample of a study of T-cell reconstitution after alpha-beta-depleted transplantation in children. Each CDR3 protein gets one entry after TCRdb re-called the PCR reads with MiXCR. The top ten clones hold 3.3% of a sample with some 500,000 distinct CDR3 sequences, about a sixth of them seen once. Here the sequenced sample was PBMCs from the stem cell graft donor, taken from the stem cell graft. All receptors derive from a human donor who donated a stem cell graft to a child with acute lymphoblastic leukemia. CDR3s include the opening cysteine and the closing phenylalanine or tryptophan.

TRBJ1-1,TRBV12-3/TRBV12-4,CASSQSGFENTEAFF
TRBJ2-7,TRBV9,CASSAKPIGGGNEQYF
TRBJ2-2,TRBV20-1,CSARSPGHLTGELFF
TRBJ1-5,TRBV12-3/TRBV12-4,CASRSGRSNQPQHF
TRBJ2-2,TRBV29-1,CSVEDHGRGPTGELFF
TRBJ2-3,TRBV29-1,CSVFTDTQYF
TRBJ2-1,TRBV12-3/TRBV12-4,CASSLTSGVYEQFF
TRBJ2-7,TRBV27,CASSKGTSGPYEQYF
TRBJ2-3,TRBV4-1,CASSQGVGGAATDTQYF
TRBJ1-6,TRBV20-1,CSAIGTLGNSPLHF
TRBJ2-7,TRBV3-1,CASSQGGVEQYF
TRBJ2-5,TRBV6-1,CASTNQFRGGQESEYF
TRBJ1-2,TRBV10-3,CAISSGYSRNYGYTF
TRBJ2-2,TRBV2,CASSELNQIELFF
TRBJ1-2,TRBV5-1,CASSFSGTYGYTF
TRBJ1-1,TRBV24-1,CATSVLGRGRNTEAFF
TRBJ2-1,TRBV11-2,CASSLTPEPNNEQFF
TRBJ2-7,TRBV10-3,CAISGGATYEQYF
TRBJ1-3,TRBV15,CATSSGLGWISGNTIYF
TRBJ2-1,TRBV5-1,CASSLGGQGAGNEQFF
TRBJ2-3,TRBV27,CASSFAQLAGVEEDTQYF
TRBJ2-5,TRBV5-1,CASSWGSGETQYF
TRBJ2-6,TRBV5-1,CASSRAAAGANVLTF
TRBJ2-7,TRBV15,CATSRDLPGGVSEQYF
TRBJ2-3,TRBV3-1,CASSHPDRASTDTQYF
TRBJ2-1,TRBV5-1,CASSVGTGGIDEQFF
TRBJ1-3,TRBV12-3/TRBV12-4,CASNGLGRGAYGNTIYF
TRBJ2-1,TRBV12-3/TRBV12-4,CASRIGTSGKSEQFF
TRBJ2-7,TRBV5-1,CASSERTGTYEQYF